The 29 T cell receptor beta chains in this list originate from one sample, sequenced in a study of regulatory T cells in long-lasting Graves disease. Time point specified: newly diagnosed GD, antithyroid drugs for less than 3 months. The TCR library was made from RNA extracted from PBMCs. Construction of the TCR beta libraries employed iRepertoire HTBI primers in conjunction with Arm-PCR of CDR3 regions. MiXCR was run by TCRdb on the multiplex PCR reads, yielding one entry per CDR3 protein. This sample has roughly 560,000 distinct CDR3 sequences; more than 10% occur once, and the top ten carry 7.5% to 9%. This sample was also put to use in a study of T cells in Graves' hyperthyroidism and ophthalmopathy.

The material sequenced was peripheral blood mononuclear cells (PBMCs), taken at new diagnosis, from a patient treated with antithyroid drugs. The receptors derive from a woman aged 25 to 39 with Graves disease.

The table lists this clonotype with many counts. The J gene is TRBJ2-3, the V gene TRBV11-2, with D perhaps TRBD1 (6 bases). This CDR3 region has 14 residues. V was pared by 4 bases and J by 6 bases, with 14 bases between. Looked up from germline, CDR1 is SGHAT and CDR2 is FQNNGV. Here the CDR3 DNA reads TGTGCCAGCAGCTCCGGCTTTCAGGGGGATACGCAGTATTTT. Its protein is CASSSGFQGDTQYF.

This clonotype was counted at least ten times. The chain employs TRBV27 and TRBJ1-2; 7 bases fit TRBD1. Germline V gene lookup returns CDR1 MNHEY and CDR2 SMNVEV (reference sequence). This CDR3 is 15 amino acids long. V lost 4 bases, J lost 5 bases, and 10 bases stayed unmatched. The CDR3 sequence is CASSSGGQTWYGYTF. In nucleotides, the CDR3 is TGTGCCAGCAGTTCGGGGGGACAGACGTGGTATGGCTACACCTTC.

There are a few counts of this clonotype. This chain links TRBV6-2 or TRBV6-3 with TRBJ1-2; D gene unclear. V was cut by 5 bases and J by 6 bases, with 10 bases left in between. The CDR3 is 12 residues long. The germline gives CDR1 MNHEY, CDR2 SVGEGT. Here the CDR3 DNA reads TGTGCCAGCAGTGATTGGGGTAATGGCTACACCTTC. Its translation is CASSDWGNGYTF.

The sample holds many counts of this clonotype. The chain combines TRBV7-2 with TRBJ2-7, with D tentatively TRBD2 (5 bases). The V end was cut by 1 base, the J end by 3 bases, with 16 bases between. The germline V gene encodes CDR1 SGHTA and CDR2 FQGNSA. CDR3 length equals 16 residues. The CDR3, as DNA: TGTGCCAGCAGCTTAGACTTGGCGGGTTACCTCTACGAGCAGTACTTC. This encodes CASSLDLAGYLYEQYF.

This clonotype occurred many times. This sequence joins TRBV11-2 and TRBJ2-1, with TRBD2 matching over 9 bases. Per germline, CDR1 SGHAT and CDR2 FQNNGV. After removal of 5 bases from V and 4 bases from J, the junction contained 9 bases not matched to a gene. The CDR3 has 16 amino acids. In DNA, the CDR3 is TGTGCCAGCAGCGCCCAGACTAGCGGAGGATACAATGAGCAGTTCTTC. Protein sequence: CASSAQTSGGYNEQFF.

The table lists this clonotype with many counts. The chain uses TRBV2 and TRBJ2-5, with D possibly TRBD1 on 6 matching bases. The V end was cut by 8 bases, the J end by 1 base, with 11 bases between. CDR1 and CDR2 (germline): SNHLY, FYNNEI. This CDR3 region has 13 residues. This CDR3 reads CASLSDSQETQYF. CDR3 bases: TGTGCCAGCCTCTCGGACAGCCAAGAGACCCAGTACTTC.

The sample holds many counts of this clonotype. The chain joins TRBV10-2 to TRBJ1-3; a possible D gene is TRBD1 (5 bases). The CDR3 length is 14 residues. CDR1 is WSHSY, CDR2 SAAADI, per germline. Trimming left V 6 bases short and J 7 bases short, with 16 bases between. The CDR3 reads CASSTYRGANTIYF. The CDR3 DNA reads TGCGCCAGCAGCACCTACCGGGGCGCCAACACCATATATTTT.

This clonotype showed up just a few times. V and J are TRBV7-3 and TRBJ2-1; maybe TRBD2 (6 bases). The germline V gene has CDR1 SGHTA and CDR2 FQGTGA. The CDR3 contains 16 residues. Deletions cut 10 bases from V and 0 bases from J, with 19 bases between. This chain's CDR3 is CATSTSGTFSYNEQFF. The CDR3 DNA is TGTGCCACATCCACCTCCGGGACTTTCTCCTACAATGAGCAGTTCTTC.

The rearrangement uses TRBV13 and TRBJ2-7; D ambiguous. In germline, CDR1 is PRHDT, CDR2 FYEKMQ (reference sequence). V dropped 5 bases and J dropped 1 base, with 12 bases sitting between them. This CDR3 is 14 amino acids long. CDR3 protein: CASSPPAGSYEQYF. CDR3 DNA sequence: TGTGCCAGCAGCCCCCCCGCCGGTTCCTACGAGCAGTACTTC.

By sample share, this clonotype is medium-sized (0.01 to 0.1%). This chain joins TRBV6-2 or TRBV6-3 and TRBJ2-5, with D unresolved. CDR3 length equals 14 residues. V lost 4 bases and J lost 2, with 11 bases in between. Germline V gives CDR1 MNHEY, CDR2 SVGEGT. CDR3 loop: CASSSRVEQETQYF. CDR3 in DNA: TGTGCCAGCAGTTCCCGGGTCGAACAAGAGACCCAGTACTTC.

The chain has TRBV27 and TRBJ2-2, with 7 bases fitting TRBD2. Germline values: CDR1 MNHEY, CDR2 SMNVEV (reference sequence). The V segment lost 2 bases and the J segment 1 base; nucleotides outside the gene matches: 4. This CDR3 is 16 amino acids long. CDR3 in amino acids: CASSLQGLLNTGELFF. CDR3 nucleotides: TGTGCCAGCAGTTTACAGGGACTATTGAACACCGGGGAGCTGTTTTTT.

This clonotype came up many times. The chain has TRBV18 and TRBJ1-1, with 8 bases aligning to TRBD1. J gave up 5 bases and V 0 bases, and 14 bases lay outside the gene matches. The CDR3 length is 18 residues. Germline assignment: CDR1 KGHSH and CDR2 LQKENI. CDR3 region: CASSPPERDRGQRTEAFF. The DNA of the CDR3 is TGTGCCAGCTCACCACCGGAGAGAGACAGGGGACAGAGGACTGAAGCTTTCTTT.

The chain combines TRBV29-1 with TRBJ2-5; D may be TRBD2 (5 bases). The germline gives CDR1 SQVTM, CDR2 ANQGSEA. The ends were cut back, 6 bases at V and 2 bases at J, with 16 bases in the middle. The CDR3 is 14 amino acids. The CDR3 region is CSVAVGGPQETQYF. CDR3 in DNA: TGCAGCGTCGCTGTCGGAGGTCCGCAAGAGACCCAGTACTTC.

This clonotype was counted many times. The CDR3 sequence: CASTRGGIETQYF. In DNA form, the CDR3 reads TGTGCCAGCACCCGAGGAGGGATTGAGACCCAGTACTTC. The genes are TRBV2 and TRBJ2-5; a weak D match, TRBD2 (6 bases). This CDR3 has 13 amino acids. V was pared by 7 bases and J by 5 bases, with 14 bases between. In germline, CDR1 is SNHLY, CDR2 FYNNEI.

This clonotype showed up many times. V and J are TRBV28 and TRBJ2-7, with D perhaps matching TRBD1 or TRBD2 (6 bases each). V lost 2 bases, J lost 2 bases, and 16 bases lay in between. Germline V gene sequence: CDR1 MDHEN, CDR2 SYDVKM. The CDR3 extends over 16 amino acids. The CDR3 reads CASSLIGGRIPYEQYF. The CDR3 DNA is TGTGCCAGCAGTTTAATAGGGGGGCGAATCCCCTACGAGCAGTACTTC.

This clonotype has a handful of counts. The CDR3 DNA is TGTGCCACCAGTGAGGCGGGAAGGAACGAGCAGTACTTC. Amino acid sequence: CATSEAGRNEQYF. The J gene is TRBJ2-7, the V gene TRBV24-1; perhaps TRBD2 as D (6 bases). Germline loops: CDR1 KGHDR, CDR2 SFDVKD. The V and J ends lost 4 bases and 5 bases respectively, with 11 bases between them. The CDR3 consists of 13 residues.

This clonotype was picked up many times. This chain connects TRBV19 to TRBJ2-1; 15 bases match TRBD2. The CDR3 loop spans 17 amino acids. CDR1 is LNHDA and CDR2 is SQIVND in the germline V gene (reference sequence). V shed 7 bases and J 4 bases; nucleotides not matched to a gene: 8. CDR3 in amino acids: CASTLGTSGGSYNEQFF. CDR3 in DNA: TGTGCCAGTACCCTGGGGACTAGCGGGGGGAGTTACAATGAGCAGTTCTTC.

The rearrangement links TRBV5-5 to TRBJ1-4; D unresolved. The germline V and J ends were trimmed by 1 base and 8 bases, with 21 bases remaining between them. The CDR3 has 17 residues. The germline V gene encodes CDR1 SGHKS and CDR2 YYEKEE (reference sequence). The DNA for the CDR3 is TGTGCCAGCAGCTTGAGGGTTCCAGAGAATGATAACGAAAAACTGTTTTTT. Translating it yields CASSLRVPENDNEKLFF. The whole variable domain, remainder taken from reference TRBV5-5 and TRBJ1-4, is DAGVTQSPTHLIKTRGQQVTLRCSPISGHKSVSWYQQVLGQGPQFIFQYYEKEERGRGNFPDRFSARQFPNYSSELNVNALLLGDSALYLCASSLRVPENDNEKLFFGSGTQLSVL.

This clonotype came up many times. The J gene is TRBJ1-5, the V gene TRBV7-2, with TRBD1 identical over 7 bases. The CDR3 has 13 amino acids. Germline V gene sequence: CDR1 SGHTA, CDR2 FQGNSA. The ends lost 5 bases at V and 6 bases at J; junction bases unmatched: 4. The CDR3 here is CASSLQGTQPQHF. As DNA, the CDR3 is TGTGCCAGCAGCCTACAGGGGACTCAGCCCCAGCATTTT.

V and J are TRBV30 and TRBJ2-3; D is perhaps TRBD1 or TRBD2 (6 bases each). The V gene's germline CDR1 is GTSNPN and CDR2 SVGIG (reference sequence). V lost 0 bases to trimming and J lost 0 bases, with 10 bases between them. This CDR3 contains 15 residues. CDR3 DNA sequence: TGTGCCTGGAGTGTACTAGGGGGGAGCACAGATACGCAGTATTTT. The encoded protein is CAWSVLGGSTDTQYF.

Comment on this clonotype: The germline gene is not matched at one end of the junction; a read error may be the cause. The V and J genes are TRBV5-1 and TRBJ2-6; weak D call: TRBD1 (5 bases). Germline-derived CDR1 and CDR2 are SGHRS and YFSETQ. The CDR3 has 17 residues. As DNA, the CDR3 is TGCGCCAGCAGCAGGTGGGCACGAAGCTCTGGGGCCAACGTCCCGACTTTC. This gives the protein CASSRWARSSGANVPTF. The whole variable domain, filled in from reference TRBV5-1 and TRBJ2-6, reads KAGVTQTPRYLIKTRGQQVTLSCSPISGHRSVSWYQQTPGQGLQFLFEYFSETQRNKGNFPGRFSGRQFSNSRSEMNVSTLELGDSALYLCASSRWARSSGANVPTFGAGSRLTVL.

This clonotype occurred many times. V is TRBV10-2 and J is TRBJ1-5, with TRBD1 as a possible D gene (6 bases). Germline CDR1 WSHSY, CDR2 SAAADI. V lost 0 bases to trimming and J lost 3 bases, with 12 bases between them. CDR3 length: 16 residues. DNA of the CDR3: TGCGCCAGCAGTGAGTCGGGGACACTTTTCAATCAGCCCCAGCATTTT. Amino acid sequence: CASSESGTLFNQPQHF.

This clonotype was counted only a few times. The chain couples TRBV10-3 to TRBJ1-1; 7 bases are shared with TRBD1. The trim removed 4 bases at V and 4 bases at J, leaving 15 bases unmatched. Germline CDR1 is ENHRY and CDR2 is SYGVKD. The CDR3 runs 17 residues. Here the CDR3 reads CAISVLERGRQGTEAFF. The CDR3 bases are TGTGCCATCAGTGTTTTGGAAAGGGGGCGACAAGGCACTGAAGCTTTCTTT.

This clonotype was observed many times. The chain combines TRBV20-1 with TRBJ2-7, with a weak D call TRBD1 (5 bases). Germline values: CDR1 DFQATT, CDR2 SNEGSKA (reference sequence). Trimming stripped 1 base from V and 2 bases from J, with 15 bases between. The CDR3 totals 15 residues. This CDR3 is CSARGSRTLPYEQYF. Here the CDR3 DNA reads TGCAGTGCTAGAGGTTCACGGACACTCCCCTACGAGCAGTACTTC.

Many counts were recorded for this clonotype. The chain carries TRBV24-1 and TRBJ2-5; tentatively, D is TRBD2 (5 bases). The CDR3 covers 13 residues. Germline V gives CDR1 KGHDR, CDR2 SFDVKD. The V gene lost 1 base and the J gene lost 4 bases, with 6 bases spanning the gap. The CDR3 coding sequence is TGTGCCACCAGTGATTTTGAGGGAGAGACCCAGTACTTC. As protein: CATSDFEGETQYF.

In its sample, this clonotype was seen many times. The chain recombines TRBV2 with TRBJ2-7; D remains unclear. This CDR3 comprises 13 residues. Trimming removed 1 base at V and 2 bases at J, with 6 bases between. Germline V gene lookup returns CDR1 SNHLY and CDR2 FYNNEI. The CDR3 DNA reads as TGTGCCAGCAGTGAAGGAGCAACCTACGAGCAGTACTTC. Protein sequence: CASSEGATYEQYF. Full variable domain (missing parts from reference TRBV2 and TRBJ2-7): EPEVTQTPSHQVTQMGQEVILRCVPISNHLYFYWYRQILGQKVEFLVSFYNNEISEKSEIFDDQFSVERPDGSNFTLKIRSTKLEDSAMYFCASSEGATYEQYFGPGTRLTVT.

The chain employs TRBV15 and TRBJ2-3, with a tentative D call TRBD2 (5 bases). In germline, CDR1 is LNHNV, CDR2 YYDKDF (reference sequence). CDR3 length: 15 residues. The V end lost 0 bases, the J end lost 3 bases, and 10 bases lay between the germline ends. The CDR3 nucleotides are TGTGCCACCAGCAGAGATCCTAGCCTTACAGATACGCAGTATTTT. Translating it yields CATSRDPSLTDTQYF.

The chain recombines TRBV20-1 with TRBJ2-1, with a weak D call TRBD2 (6 bases). Per the germline V gene, CDR1 is DFQATT and CDR2 is SNEGSKA (reference sequence). CDR3 length: 14 amino acids. Trimming took 2 bases from V and 2 from J, leaving 10 bases between them. CDR3 in DNA: TGCAGTGCTAGATCCTGGGGGGCCTACAATGAGCAGTTCTTC. It yields the protein CSARSWGAYNEQFF.

This clonotype has a handful of counts. V and J are TRBV15 and TRBJ2-3; D is unclear. The V gene's germline CDR1 is LNHNV and CDR2 YYDKDF (reference sequence). V shed 2 bases and J shed 4 bases, with 19 bases lying between them. The CDR3 spans 17 residues. The CDR3 loop reads CATSRSHRTRSADTQYF. The CDR3 DNA reads TGTGCCACCAGCAGAAGCCATCGTACAAGATCGGCAGATACGCAGTATTTT.